The T cell receptor beta chain under discussion was sequenced for a study of control samples from healthy donors and cancer patients. Using immunoSEQ multiplex PCR, the repertoire was profiled, and TCRdb retains in-frame clones only, with some absent. This sample contains some 180,000 clones. This CDR3 spans 15 amino acids. CDR1 is LGHNA and CDR2 is YSLEER in the germline V gene. V was cut by 4 bases and J by 7 bases, with 18 bases left in between. The sequenced sample consisted of blood. V gene TRBV4-3 combines with J gene TRBJ2-3; D is undetermined. The receptor comes from a woman in her 30s in good health. CDR3 sequence (DNA): TGCGCCAGCAGCCTAGAGCTCCTTGAACCTCATACGCAGTATTTT. Its protein is CASSLELLEPHTQYF.